These 21 T cell receptor beta chains share one sample of origin, sequenced in a study of cytomegalovirus exposure and HLA in healthy donors. PCR employed 60 Vbeta and 13 Jbeta primers. Profiled with immunoSEQ multiplex PCR; TCRdb holds only in-frame clones, not every one. The table includes roughly 160,000 clones, approximately 76% detected once. The sample consisted of PBMCs. The receptors shown here come from a young woman in good health and CMV-seropositive.

The V call is TRBV27, the J call TRBJ2-3, with TRBD2 matching 9 bases. The CDR3 covers 16 residues. Germline loops: CDR1 MNHEY, CDR2 SMNVEV (reference sequence). V gave up 3 bases and J gave up 5 bases; unmatched junction bases: 9. This CDR3 reads CASSFASGVVLDTQYF. The CDR3 region has the DNA TGTGCCAGCAGTTTCGCTAGCGGGGTAGTTCTAGATACGCAGTATTTT.

The chain combines TRBV4-2 with TRBJ2-1; TRBD2 matches at 11 bases. Germline assignment: CDR1 LGHNA and CDR2 YNFKEQ. The CDR3 sequence is 18 residues long. V shed 0 bases and J 0 bases; nucleotides not matched to a gene: 4. CDR3 DNA: TGTGCCAGCAGCCAAGAGCTAGCGGGGGGCCCCTCCTACAATGAGCAGTTCTTC. Amino acid sequence: CASSQELAGGPSYNEQFF.

The chain has TRBV6-6 and TRBJ1-3, with D unclear. The CDR3 contains 16 residues. CDR1 MNHNY and CDR2 SVGAGI come from the germline V gene (reference sequence). The ends were cut back, 6 bases at V and 0 bases at J, with 15 bases in the middle. The CDR3: CASSYSQSISGNTIYF. CDR3 coding DNA: TGTGCCAGCAGCTATAGTCAATCGATCTCTGGAAACACCATATATTTT.

J is TRBJ1-2 and V is TRBV5-4, with a possible D match to TRBD1 (6 bases). Germline lookup yields CDR1 SGHNT and CDR2 YYREEE (reference sequence). The CDR3 spans 15 residues. With 4 bases removed from V and 0 bases from J, the gap between germline ends came to 13 bases. The CDR3 nucleotides read TGTGCCAGCAGCCAAGGACAGAAACCTAACTATGGCTACACCTTC. Its translation: CASSQGQKPNYGYTF.

The chain employs TRBV19 and TRBJ1-1; D remains unclear. The germline V and J ends were trimmed by 1 base and 1 base, with 7 bases remaining between them. This CDR3 contains 14 residues. CDR1 is LNHDA and CDR2 is SQIVND in the germline V gene (reference sequence). CDR3: CASSIASGNTEAFF. The CDR3 nucleotides read TGTGCCAGTAGTATAGCTTCGGGGAACACTGAAGCTTTCTTT. Full variable domain (outside the CDR3, taken from reference TRBV19 and TRBJ1-1): DGGITQSPKYLFRKEGQNVTLSCEQNLNHDAMYWYRQDPGQGLRLIYYSQIVNDFQKGDIAEGYSVSREKKESFPLTVTSAQKNPTAFYLCASSIASGNTEAFFGQGTRLTVV.

The table lists this clone with a few counts. The chain carries TRBV12-5 and TRBJ1-1, with D perhaps TRBD1 (6 bases). Trimming took 1 base from V and 3 from J, leaving 12 bases between them. The germline CDR1 and CDR2 sequences are LGHNT and FRNRAP. The CDR3 length is 15 residues. The CDR3 DNA reads TGTGCTAGTGGTTTGGCCGGGGGGGGCCACACTGAAGCTTTCTTT. Protein: CASGLAGGGHTEAFF. Full variable domain (remainder filled in from reference TRBV12-5 and TRBJ1-1): DARVTQTPRHKVTEMGQEVTMRCQPILGHNTVFWYRQTMMQGLELLAYFRNRAPLDDSGMPKDRFSAEMPDATLATLKIQPSEPRDSAVYFCASGLAGGGHTEAFFGQGTRLTVV.

The chain joins TRBV18 to TRBJ2-7; D is possibly TRBD1 (5 bases). V was cut by 6 bases and J by 4 bases, with 16 bases left in between. Looked up from germline, CDR1 is KGHSH and CDR2 is LQKENI. CDR3 length equals 14 residues. CDR3: CASSTRVGIYEQYF. DNA for the CDR3: TGTGCCAGCTCTACCAGGGTAGGGATATACGAGCAGTACTTC.

V is TRBV5-1 and J is TRBJ2-5, with TRBD1 as a possible D gene (5 bases). V lost 2 bases and J 6 bases, leaving 14 bases between the germline ends. The germline CDR1 and CDR2 sequences are SGHRS and YFSETQ. There are 14 residues in the CDR3. CDR3 bases: TGCGCCAGCAGCTTACAGGACAATCAACAGACCCAGTACTTC. Its translation: CASSLQDNQQTQYF.

Only a few counts were recorded for this clone. The V gene is TRBV7-2, the J gene TRBJ2-2; the D gene is possibly TRBD1 (6 bases). This CDR3 comprises 12 residues. V dropped 5 bases and J dropped 10 bases, with 11 bases sitting between them. Germline V gene data show CDR1 as SGHTA and CDR2 as FQGNSA. The CDR3 sequence: CASSVTGLELFF. Here the CDR3 DNA reads TGTGCCAGCAGCGTCACAGGGTTGGAGCTGTTTTTT.

The rearrangement uses TRBV30 and TRBJ2-1, with a tentative D call TRBD2 (7 bases). CDR3 length equals 14 residues. V lost 3 bases and J 1 base, leaving 10 bases between the germline ends. Germline loops: CDR1 GTSNPN, CDR2 SVGIG (reference sequence). The CDR3 DNA reads as TGTGCCTGGAGGGGGGGGGCATCCTACAATGAGCAGTTCTTC. It specifies CAWRGGASYNEQFF.

This chain connects TRBV28 to TRBJ1-1; tentative D call: TRBD1 (5 bases). V was cut by 1 base and J by 11 bases, with 14 bases left in between. The CDR3 has 13 residues. CDR1 is MDHEN and CDR2 is SYDVKM in the germline V gene. The CDR3 bases are TGTGCCAGCAGTTTATCAAAAGGGGTTTATGCTTTCTTT. Its translation: CASSLSKGVYAFF.

This clone appeared once. J is TRBJ1-4 and V is TRBV7-2; D is undetermined. Germline CDR1 reads SGHTA; CDR2 reads FQGNSA. Trimming took off 1 base at V and 0 bases at J, with 9 bases between the two ends. CDR3 length: 16 residues. The CDR3 spells CASSLEWSATNEKLFF. CDR3 sequence (DNA): TGTGCCAGCAGCTTAGAGTGGTCAGCAACTAATGAAAAACTGTTTTTT.

The genes are TRBV19 and TRBJ2-7; maybe TRBD2 (6 bases). The germline V gene encodes CDR1 LNHDA and CDR2 SQIVND (reference sequence). V was cut by 2 bases and J by 6 bases, with 11 bases left in between. The CDR3 has 13 amino acids. Written as DNA, the CDR3 is TGTGCCAGTAGTATACCCGGAGGGGCCGAGCAGTACTTC. As protein: CASSIPGGAEQYF.

The J gene is TRBJ2-6, the V gene TRBV5-1, with 9 bases aligning to TRBD1. Trimming removed 0 bases from V and 0 bases from J; junction bases left unmatched: 7. This CDR3 region has 19 residues. The germline CDR1 and CDR2 sequences are SGHRS and YFSETQ. Here the CDR3 reads CASSLEGQGAPSGANVLTF. The CDR3 bases are TGCGCCAGCAGCTTGGAGGGACAGGGCGCTCCCTCTGGGGCCAACGTCCTGACTTTC.

A few counts support this clone. The rearrangement uses TRBV6-1 and TRBJ1-4; a possible D gene is TRBD1 (5 bases). The CDR3 extends over 15 amino acids. Trimming took 4 bases from V and 4 from J, leaving 13 bases between them. Germline V gene data show CDR1 as MNHNS and CDR2 as SASEGT. CDR3 DNA: TGTGCCAGCAGTGTCCTGAGACAGTATAATGAAAAACTGTTTTTT. Protein: CASSVLRQYNEKLFF.

The chain recombines TRBV27 with TRBJ1-5; D is unclear. The V gene's germline CDR1 is MNHEY and CDR2 SMNVEV (reference sequence). V dropped 1 base and J dropped 2 bases, with 3 bases sitting between them. The CDR3 spans 13 residues. CDR3 sequence (DNA): TGTGCCAGCAGTTTATTCGGCAATCAGCCCCAGCATTTT. It specifies CASSLFGNQPQHF.

This chain joins TRBV7-9 and TRBJ1-1; TRBD1 matches at 8 bases. The CDR3 contains 16 residues. The V segment lost 1 base and the J segment 1 base; nucleotides outside the gene matches: 5. Looked up from germline, CDR1 is SEHNR and CDR2 is FQNEAQ (reference sequence). The CDR3 DNA sequence: TGTGCCAGCAGCTTAGGATGGCAGGGGGCGAACACTGAAGCTTTCTTT. Translation: CASSLGWQGANTEAFF.

The chain combines TRBV28 with TRBJ2-2; a weak D match, TRBD1 (5 bases). CDR3 length: 15 amino acids. Germline loops: CDR1 MDHEN, CDR2 SYDVKM. The CDR3 loop is CGTTKGAARSGELFF. As DNA, the CDR3 is TGTGGGACCACTAAAGGGGCGGCGCGGTCCGGGGAGCTGTTTTTT.

This clone was seen only a few times. The chain carries TRBV11-2 and TRBJ1-1; tentative D call: TRBD1 (5 bases). The CDR3 is 12 amino acids. Trimming pared 5 bases from V and 11 bases from J, leaving 15 bases between. The germline CDR1 and CDR2 sequences are SGHAT and FQNNGV. CDR3 sequence: CASSTWGGWAFF. The CDR3 coding sequence is TGTGCCAGCAGCACTTGGGGGGGATGGGCTTTCTTT.

This sequence joins TRBV5-1 and TRBJ2-7, with TRBD1 as a possible D gene (5 bases). Germline V CDR1 and CDR2: SGHRS, YFSETQ. This CDR3 is built from 15 residues. Trimming pared 1 base from V and 2 bases from J, leaving 13 bases between. The CDR3 spells CASSLYPGNTYEQYF. Written as DNA, the CDR3 is TGCGCCAGCAGCTTGTACCCAGGGAATACCTACGAGCAGTACTTC.

This clone has a handful of counts. The J gene is TRBJ2-3, the V gene TRBV5-4; D is uncertain. The CDR3 totals 15 residues. Looked up from germline, CDR1 is SGHNT and CDR2 is YYREEE (reference sequence). The V gene lost 4 bases and the J gene lost 2 bases, with 14 bases spanning the gap. CDR3 loop: CASSPSSAFTDTQYF. The CDR3, as DNA: TGTGCCAGCAGCCCCTCTAGTGCATTCACAGATACGCAGTATTTT.